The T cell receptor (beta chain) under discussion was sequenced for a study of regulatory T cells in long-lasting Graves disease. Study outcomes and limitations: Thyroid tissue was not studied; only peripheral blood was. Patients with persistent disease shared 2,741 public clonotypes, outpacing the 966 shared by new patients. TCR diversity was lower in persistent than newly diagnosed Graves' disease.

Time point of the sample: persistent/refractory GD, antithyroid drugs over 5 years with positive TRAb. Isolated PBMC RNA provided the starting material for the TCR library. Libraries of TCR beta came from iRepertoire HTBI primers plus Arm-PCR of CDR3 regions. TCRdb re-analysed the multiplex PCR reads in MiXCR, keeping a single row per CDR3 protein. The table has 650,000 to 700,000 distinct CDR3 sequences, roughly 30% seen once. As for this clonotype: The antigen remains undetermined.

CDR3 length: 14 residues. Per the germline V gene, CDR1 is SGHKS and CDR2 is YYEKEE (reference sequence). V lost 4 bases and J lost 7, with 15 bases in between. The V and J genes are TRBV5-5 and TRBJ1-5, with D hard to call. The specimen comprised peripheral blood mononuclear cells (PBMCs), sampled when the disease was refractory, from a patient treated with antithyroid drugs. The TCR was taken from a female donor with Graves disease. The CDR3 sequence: CASSRGSGVQPQHF. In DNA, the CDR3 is TGTGCCAGCAGCCGCGGCAGCGGTGTGCAGCCCCAGCATTTT.